This T cell receptor (beta chain) was sequenced in a study of beta chain features in type 1 diabetes. The wider study: Patients did not differ from healthy donors in age, gender or cell yield.

Cells sorted by CD45RO/CCR7/CD25/CD127/CD95/CD27 comprised CD4+ naive, central memory, regulatory and stem cell-like memory cells. In this sample, this clone turned up a few times. Reverse transcribing all isolated RNA meant expressed TCRB transcripts were sequenced. TCRdb's table, derived via immunoSEQ multiplex PCR, lists solely in-frame clones and lacks some. The table records some 900,000 clones, roughly a sixth of them present only once. This CDR3 spans 15 amino acids. The J gene is TRBJ2-7, the V gene TRBV12-2; no DNA check was done on the table's D call, TRBD2. TRBV12-2 is a pseudogene segment. This receptor was identified in a young woman in good health. The sequenced material came from naive CD4+ T cells from blood. CDR3 sequence (DNA): TGTGCAAGTCGCTTTAAGACTAGCAACTCCTACGAGCAGTACTTC. This codes for CASRFKTSNSYEQYF.